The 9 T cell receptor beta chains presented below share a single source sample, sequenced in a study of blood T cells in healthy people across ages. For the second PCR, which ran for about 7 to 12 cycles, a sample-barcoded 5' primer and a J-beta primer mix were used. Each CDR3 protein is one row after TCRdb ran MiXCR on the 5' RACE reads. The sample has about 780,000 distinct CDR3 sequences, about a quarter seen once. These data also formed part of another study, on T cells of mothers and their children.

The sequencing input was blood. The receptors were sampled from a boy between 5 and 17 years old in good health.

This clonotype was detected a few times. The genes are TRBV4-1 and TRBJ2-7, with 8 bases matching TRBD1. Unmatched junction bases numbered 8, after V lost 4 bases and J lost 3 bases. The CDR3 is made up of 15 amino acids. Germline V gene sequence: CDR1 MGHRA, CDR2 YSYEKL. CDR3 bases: TGCGCCAGCAGCCGAAGGGACAGGATTGGCTACGAGCAGTACTTC. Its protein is CASSRRDRIGYEQYF.

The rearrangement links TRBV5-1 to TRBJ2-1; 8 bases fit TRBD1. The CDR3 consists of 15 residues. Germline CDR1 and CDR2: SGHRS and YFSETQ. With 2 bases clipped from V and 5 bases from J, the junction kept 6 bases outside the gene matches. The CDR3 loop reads CASSLSDRDDNEQFF. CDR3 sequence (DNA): TGCGCCAGCAGCTTATCGGACAGGGATGACAATGAGCAGTTCTTC. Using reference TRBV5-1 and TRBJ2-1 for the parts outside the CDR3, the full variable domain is KAGVTQTPRYLIKTRGQQVTLSCSPISGHRSVSWYQQTPGQGLQFLFEYFSETQRNKGNFPGRFSGRQFSNSRSEMNVSTLELGDSALYLCASSLSDRDDNEQFFGPGTRLTVL.

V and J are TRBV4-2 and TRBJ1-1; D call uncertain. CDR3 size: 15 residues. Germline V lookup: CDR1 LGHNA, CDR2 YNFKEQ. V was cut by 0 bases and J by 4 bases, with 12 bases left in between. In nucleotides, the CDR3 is TGTGCCAGCAGCCAAGAGGGGAGGTCGCGCACTGAAGCTTTCTTT. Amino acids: CASSQEGRSRTEAFF.

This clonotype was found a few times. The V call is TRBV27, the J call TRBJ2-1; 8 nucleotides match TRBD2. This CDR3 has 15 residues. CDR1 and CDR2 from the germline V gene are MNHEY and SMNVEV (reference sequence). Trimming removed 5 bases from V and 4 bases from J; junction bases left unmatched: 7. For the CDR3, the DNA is TGTGCCAGCAGTCTGGTAGCGGGGCTGTACAATGAGCAGTTCTTC. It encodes CASSLVAGLYNEQFF.

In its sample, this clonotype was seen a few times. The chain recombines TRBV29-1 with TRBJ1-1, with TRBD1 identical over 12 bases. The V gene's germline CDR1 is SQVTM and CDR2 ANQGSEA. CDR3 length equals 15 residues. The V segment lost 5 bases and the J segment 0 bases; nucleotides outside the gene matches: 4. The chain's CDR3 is CSVLGQGAVNTEAFF. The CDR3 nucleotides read TGCAGCGTTTTGGGACAGGGGGCGGTGAACACTGAAGCTTTCTTT. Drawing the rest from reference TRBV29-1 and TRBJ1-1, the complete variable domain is SAVISQKPSRDICQRGTSLTIQCQVDSQVTMMFWYRQQPGQSLTLIATANQGSEATYESGFVIDKFPISRPNLTFSTLTVSNMSPEDSSIYLCSVLGQGAVNTEAFFGQGTRLTVV.

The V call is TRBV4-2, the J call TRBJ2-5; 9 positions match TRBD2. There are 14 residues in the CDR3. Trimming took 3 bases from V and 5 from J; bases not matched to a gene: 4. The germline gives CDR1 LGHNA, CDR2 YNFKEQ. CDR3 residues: CASSHGTSPETQYF. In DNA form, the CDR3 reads TGTGCCAGCAGCCACGGGACTAGCCCCGAGACCCAGTACTTC.

The CDR3 DNA reads as TGTGCCAGCAGTGGACAGGGCACAACTAATGAAAAACTGTTTTTT. Its protein product is CASSGQGTTNEKLFF. This chain joins TRBV27 and TRBJ1-4; 8 nucleotides align to TRBD1. V shed 5 bases, J shed 0 bases, and the junction held 2 bases outside the gene matches. The length of the CDR3 is 15 residues. In germline, CDR1 is MNHEY, CDR2 SMNVEV (reference sequence).

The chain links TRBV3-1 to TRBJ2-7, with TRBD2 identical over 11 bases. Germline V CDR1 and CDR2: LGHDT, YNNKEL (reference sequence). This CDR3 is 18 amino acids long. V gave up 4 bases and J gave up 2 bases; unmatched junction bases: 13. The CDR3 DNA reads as TGTGCCAGCAGCCCTAGAGGGGCACTAGCGGGGGCTACCTACGAGCAGTACTTC. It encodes CASSPRGALAGATYEQYF.

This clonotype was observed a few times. In DNA, the CDR3 is TGTGCCAGCAGCCCGGGACAGGTCTCCTACGAGCAGTACTTC. It specifies CASSPGQVSYEQYF. The chain uses TRBV12-3 or TRBV12-4 and TRBJ2-7; 8 bases map to TRBD1. Trimming removed 6 bases from V and 0 bases from J; junction bases left unmatched: 4. This CDR3 is built from 14 residues.